The clone carrying this T cell receptor beta chain was observed a handful of times. RNA transcripts were the template for amplifying TCR beta CDR3 regions. Carried out on the TCR CDR3, a first-round RT-PCR used the HTBI primer set. TCRdb re-called the multiplex PCR reads with MiXCR, one entry per CDR3 protein. The table has about 640,000 distinct CDR3 sequences, under 25% seen once. This sample is drawn from a study of T cells in Graves' hyperthyroidism and ophthalmopathy. Uncontrolled infection, other autoimmune disease, pregnancy or lactation excluded patients. V was cut by 2 bases and J by 0 bases, with 10 bases left in between. Germline-derived CDR1 and CDR2 are LGHNA and YNFKEQ. CDR3 length: 15 amino acids.

This rearrangement joins TRBV4-2 to TRBJ1-2, with TRBD1 as a possible D gene (6 bases). This sequence was found in a man aged 25-40 years with Graves' ophthalmopathy. The sequenced sample consisted of blood. The CDR3, as DNA: TGTGCCAGCAGCCAAACAGGGTCGACTAACTATGGCTACACCTTC. Amino acids: CASSQTGSTNYGYTF.